This TCR beta chain is drawn from a study of blood T cells in healthy people across ages. The CDR3 consists of 15 residues. V was pared by 6 bases and J by 3 bases, with 6 bases of the junction left unmatched. The germline CDR1 and CDR2 sequences are SNHLY and FYNNEI. Primed by a sample-barcoded 5' primer and a J-beta primer mix, a second PCR proceeded for roughly 7 to 11 cycles. Via MiXCR, TCRdb re-called the 5' RACE reads, giving one row per CDR3 protein. This sample yields roughly 1.5 million distinct CDR3 sequences, of which 35% to 45% are seen a single time; around 4% belongs to the top ten. The J gene is TRBJ2-5, the V gene TRBV2, with TRBD1 identical over 11 bases. The sample was blood. The clonotype comes from a woman aged 18 to 35 in good health. The CDR3 region is CASRSDRGRKETQYF. CDR3 DNA sequence: TGTGCCAGCAGATCGGACAGGGGGCGGAAAGAGACCCAGTACTTC.